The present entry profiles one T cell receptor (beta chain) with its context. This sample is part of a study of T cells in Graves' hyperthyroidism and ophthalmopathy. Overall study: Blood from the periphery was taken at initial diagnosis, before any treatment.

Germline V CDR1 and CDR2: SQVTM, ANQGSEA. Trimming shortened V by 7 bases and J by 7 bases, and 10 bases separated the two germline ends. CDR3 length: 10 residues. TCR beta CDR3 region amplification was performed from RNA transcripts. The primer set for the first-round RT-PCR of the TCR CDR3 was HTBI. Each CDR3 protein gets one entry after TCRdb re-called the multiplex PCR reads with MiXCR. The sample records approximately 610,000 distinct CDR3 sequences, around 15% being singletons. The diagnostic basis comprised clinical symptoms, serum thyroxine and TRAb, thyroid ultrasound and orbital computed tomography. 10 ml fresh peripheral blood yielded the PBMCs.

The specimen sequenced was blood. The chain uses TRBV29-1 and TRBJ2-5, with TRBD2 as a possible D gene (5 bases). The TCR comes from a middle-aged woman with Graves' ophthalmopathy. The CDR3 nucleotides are TGCAGCGCCAGTCGGGGGACCCAGTACTTC. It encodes CSASRGTQYF.